The 18 T cell receptor beta chains below all came from one sample that was sequenced in a study of Ad26.COV2.S vaccination and SARS-CoV-2 variants. The treatment is: roughly 19 received Ad26.COV2.S at low or high dose, single or two shots; 5 received placebo; per-sample allocation not given. Repertoires come from day 63 after the first vaccine or placebo injection. Here immunoSEQ multiplex PCR was the method, and the copy in TCRdb shows in-frame clones only, minus some. The sample has roughly 390,000 clones, about 85% seen once. The sample in question was peripheral blood, obtained in a trial of Ad26.COV2.S vaccine versus placebo. The receptor source for this set is a person between 18 and 65 years old who received the Ad26.COV2.S COVID-19 vaccine or a placebo.

The rearrangement joins TRBV5-1 to TRBJ1-2; D is uncertain. V lost 0 bases and J lost 4, with 13 bases in between. This CDR3 region has 15 residues. Per the germline V gene, CDR1 is SGHRS and CDR2 is YFSETQ. This chain's CDR3 is CASSLGGGLGYGYTF. DNA for the CDR3: TGCGCCAGCAGCTTGGGGGGAGGGCTCGGCTATGGCTACACCTTC.

The table lists this clone with a count of one. V is TRBV4-1 and J is TRBJ1-5, with D unclear. The CDR3 covers 15 residues. V shed 0 bases and J shed 0 bases, with 6 bases lying between them. Germline V lookup: CDR1 MGHRA, CDR2 YSYEKL. CDR3 amino acids: CASSQDENSNQPQHF. CDR3 sequence (DNA): TGCGCCAGCAGCCAAGATGAGAATAGCAATCAGCCCCAGCATTTT.

The rearrangement joins TRBV4-3 to TRBJ1-6; D unclear. Germline V gives CDR1 LGHNA, CDR2 YSLEER. The CDR3 consists of 15 residues. V lost 0 bases, J lost 8 bases, and 11 bases lay in between. The DNA for the CDR3 is TGCGCCAGCAGCCAAGATAGGCAGGCTCATTCACCCCTCCACTTT. This codes for CASSQDRQAHSPLHF.

This clone showed up just once. The rearrangement uses TRBV10-1 and TRBJ2-3, with 7 positions matching TRBD2. CDR3 size: 16 residues. Trimming at V came to 9 bases and at J to 3 bases, leaving 15 bases not matched to a gene. Germline-derived CDR1 and CDR2 are WNHNN and SYGVQD (reference sequence). This CDR3 reads CASLSGPLESTDTQYF. Here the CDR3 DNA reads TGCGCCAGTCTTAGCGGGCCCCTGGAGAGTACAGATACGCAGTATTTT.

V and J are TRBV11-3 and TRBJ2-5; TRBD2 matches at 8 bases. Germline CDR1 and CDR2: SGHNT and YENEEA. J was trimmed by 2 bases and V by 5 bases; bases with no gene match: 10. The CDR3 length is 16 residues. As DNA, the CDR3 is TGTGCCAGCAGCCCTAACGGACTAGCCGGTCAAGAGACCCAGTACTTC. Amino acid sequence: CASSPNGLAGQETQYF.

This sequence joins TRBV7-2 and TRBJ2-4; D unresolved. V was clipped by 4 bases and J by 7 bases, with 20 bases between them. Germline V gives CDR1 SGHTA, CDR2 FQGNSA. This CDR3 contains 16 residues. CDR3 DNA sequence: TGTGCCAGCAGCTCGCCCACCGACTCATCCCTCAACATTCAGTACTTC. It encodes CASSSPTDSSLNIQYF.

The chain couples TRBV7-9 to TRBJ2-5; 10 nucleotides line up with TRBD2. Trimming at V came to 1 base and at J to 4 bases, leaving 9 bases not matched to a gene. Germline CDR1 reads SEHNR; CDR2 reads FQNEAQ (reference sequence). CDR3 length: 17 residues. CDR3 nucleotides: TGTGCCAGCAGCTTAGGGCGGCTAGCGGGGGTTAGAGAGACCCAGTACTTC. It is translated as CASSLGRLAGVRETQYF.

V usage is TRBV9 and J usage is TRBJ1-1, with 8 nucleotides matching TRBD1. V lost 0 bases, J lost 7 bases, and 11 bases stayed unmatched. The CDR3 length is 16 residues. CDR1 and CDR2 from the germline V gene are SGDLS and YYNGEE. Written as DNA, the CDR3 is TGTGCCAGCAGCGTAGCGGGTGGCAGGGGGCCTGATGAAGCTTTCTTT. Its translation is CASSVAGGRGPDEAFF. The entire variable domain, with the rest obtained from reference TRBV9 and TRBJ1-1, is as follows: DSGVTQTPKHLITATGQRVTLRCSPRSGDLSVYWYQQSLDQGLQFLIQYYNGEERAKGNILERFSAQQFPDLHSELNLSSLELGDSALYFCASSVAGGRGPDEAFFGQGTRLTVV.

The V gene is TRBV7-2, the J gene TRBJ1-1, with D unresolved. The V gene lost 5 bases and the J gene lost 4 bases, with 11 bases spanning the gap. This CDR3 contains 13 residues. CDR1 and CDR2 from the germline V gene are SGHTA and FQGNSA. The CDR3 DNA reads as TGTGCCAGCAGCCCAGTCACGGGCACTGAAGCTTTCTTT. Amino acid sequence: CASSPVTGTEAFF.

V is TRBV2 and J is TRBJ1-2; D is unclear. Germline V gene sequence: CDR1 SNHLY, CDR2 FYNNEI. The CDR3 covers 15 residues. V dropped 2 bases and J dropped 1 base, with 11 bases sitting between them. CDR3 region: CASSEWRTVNYGYTF. CDR3 nucleotide sequence: TGTGCCAGCAGTGAATGGAGAACTGTTAACTATGGCTACACCTTC.

This clone was found once. The chain has TRBV3-1 (or the pseudogene TRBV3-2) and TRBJ1-6, with 8 bases matching TRBD1. CDR1 is LGHDT, CDR2 YNNKEL, per germline (reference sequence). This CDR3 has 15 amino acids. V lost 2 bases, J lost 9 bases, and 6 bases stayed unmatched. The CDR3 here is CASSQYTGGASPLHF. As DNA, the CDR3 is TGTGCCAGCAGCCAATACACAGGGGGAGCTTCACCCCTCCACTTT.

J is TRBJ1-2 and V is TRBV5-4; D perhaps matches TRBD1 (5 bases). V shed 1 base and J shed 7 bases, with 11 bases lying between them. CDR3 length: 13 residues. Germline V gene sequence: CDR1 SGHNT, CDR2 YYREEE (reference sequence). The CDR3 region has the DNA TGTGCCAGCAGCTTGTTTTCGGGGCGTGGCTACACCTTC. Translation: CASSLFSGRGYTF.

The chain joins TRBV5-1 to TRBJ1-2; 9 positions agree with TRBD1. The trim removed 4 bases at V and 4 bases at J, leaving 2 bases unmatched. This CDR3 comprises 13 residues. CDR1 is SGHRS, CDR2 YFSETQ, per germline. The CDR3 region is CASSRQGVYGYTF. The CDR3 DNA is TGCGCCAGCAGCCGACAGGGGGTCTATGGCTACACCTTC.

The sample holds one count of this clone. The chain recombines TRBV5-4 with TRBJ1-2; 8 nucleotides line up with TRBD1. CDR3 length: 14 amino acids. With 2 bases clipped from V and 8 bases from J, the junction kept 8 bases outside the gene matches. CDR1 SGHNT and CDR2 YYREEE come from the germline V gene (reference sequence). The CDR3 reads CASSLQGVNGGYTF. The CDR3 region has the DNA TGTGCCAGCAGCTTACAGGGGGTAAATGGCGGCTACACCTTC.

This chain joins TRBV13 and TRBJ1-5; D gene ambiguous. The CDR3 consists of 15 residues. V lost 0 bases and J 0 bases, leaving 6 bases between the germline ends. Germline CDR1 PRHDT, CDR2 FYEKMQ (reference sequence). CDR3 loop: CASSLGQTSNQPQHF. In nucleotides, the CDR3 is TGTGCCAGCAGCTTAGGACAGACTAGCAATCAGCCCCAGCATTTT.

The J gene is TRBJ2-2, the V gene TRBV7-9; D is possibly TRBD1 (5 bases). Germline V gives CDR1 SEHNR, CDR2 FQNEAQ (reference sequence). The CDR3 sequence is 15 residues long. Trimming took off 5 bases at V and 2 bases at J, with 12 bases between the two ends. The CDR3 sequence is CASSPKGPNTGELFF. The CDR3, as DNA: TGTGCCAGCAGCCCCAAGGGGCCCAACACCGGGGAGCTGTTTTTT.

This chain connects TRBV27 to TRBJ2-1; D is unresolved. This CDR3 spans 13 amino acids. Per germline, CDR1 MNHEY and CDR2 SMNVEV (reference sequence). V was shortened by 2 bases and J by 7 bases, with 9 bases between the two germline ends. CDR3 nucleotide sequence: TGTGCCAGCAGTTTAAAGACGGAAAATGAGCAGTTCTTC. Translated, it gives CASSLKTENEQFF.

The J gene is TRBJ2-2, the V gene TRBV9, with D possibly being TRBD1 (5 bases). CDR3 length: 15 residues. The germline V gene encodes CDR1 SGDLS and CDR2 YYNGEE. V gave up 0 bases and J gave up 2 bases, with 8 bases separating them. The CDR3 nucleotides are TGTGCCAGCAGCGTAGTAGGGGCCAACACCGGGGAGCTGTTTTTT. It translates to CASSVVGANTGELFF. The full variable domain, in which reference TRBV9 and TRBJ2-2 provide the parts outside the CDR3, is DSGVTQTPKHLITATGQRVTLRCSPRSGDLSVYWYQQSLDQGLQFLIQYYNGEERAKGNILERFSAQQFPDLHSELNLSSLELGDSALYFCASSVVGANTGELFFGEGSRLTVL.